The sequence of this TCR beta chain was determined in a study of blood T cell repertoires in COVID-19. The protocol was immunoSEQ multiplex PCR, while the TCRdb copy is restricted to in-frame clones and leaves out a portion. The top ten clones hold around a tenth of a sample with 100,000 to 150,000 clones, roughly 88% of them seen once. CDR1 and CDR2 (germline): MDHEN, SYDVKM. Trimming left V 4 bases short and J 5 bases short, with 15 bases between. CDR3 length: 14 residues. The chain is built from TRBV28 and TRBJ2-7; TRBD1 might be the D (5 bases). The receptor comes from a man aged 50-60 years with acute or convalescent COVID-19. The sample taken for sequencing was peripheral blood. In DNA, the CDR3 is TGTGCCAGCAGTTGGGGTAGGGGCTTGGACGAGCAGTACTTC. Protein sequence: CASSWGRGLDEQYF.